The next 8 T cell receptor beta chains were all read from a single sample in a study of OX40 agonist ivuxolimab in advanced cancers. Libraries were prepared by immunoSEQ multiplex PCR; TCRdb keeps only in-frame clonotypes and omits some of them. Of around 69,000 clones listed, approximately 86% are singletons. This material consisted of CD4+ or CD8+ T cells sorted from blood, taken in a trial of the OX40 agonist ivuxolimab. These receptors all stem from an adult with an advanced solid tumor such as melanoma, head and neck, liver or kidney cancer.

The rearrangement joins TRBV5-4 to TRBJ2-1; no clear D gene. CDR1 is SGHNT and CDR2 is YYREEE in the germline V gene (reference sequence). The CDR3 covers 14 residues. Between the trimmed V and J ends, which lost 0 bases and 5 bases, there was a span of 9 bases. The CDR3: CASSLDPGDNEQFF. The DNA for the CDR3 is TGTGCCAGCAGCTTGGACCCAGGAGACAATGAGCAGTTCTTC.

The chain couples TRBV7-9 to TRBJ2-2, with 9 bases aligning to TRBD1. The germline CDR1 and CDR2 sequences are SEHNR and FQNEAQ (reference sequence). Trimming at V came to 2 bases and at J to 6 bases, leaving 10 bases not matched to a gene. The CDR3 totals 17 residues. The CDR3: CASSLFFRTGDPGELFF. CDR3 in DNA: TGTGCCAGCAGCTTATTCTTTAGGACAGGGGATCCCGGGGAGCTGTTTTTT. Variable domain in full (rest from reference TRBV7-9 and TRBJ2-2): DTGVSQNPRHKITKRGQNVTFRCDPISEHNRLYWYRQTLGQGPEFLTYFQNEAQLEKSRLLSDRFSAERPKGSFSTLEIQRTEQGDSAMYLCASSLFFRTGDPGELFFGEGSRLTVL.

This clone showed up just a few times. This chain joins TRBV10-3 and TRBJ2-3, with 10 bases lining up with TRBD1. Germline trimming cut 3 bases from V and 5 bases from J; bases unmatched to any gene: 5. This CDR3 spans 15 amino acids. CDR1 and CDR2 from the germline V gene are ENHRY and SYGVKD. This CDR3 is CAISDIRTGGDTQYF. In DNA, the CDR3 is TGTGCCATCAGTGATATCCGGACAGGGGGAGATACGCAGTATTTT.

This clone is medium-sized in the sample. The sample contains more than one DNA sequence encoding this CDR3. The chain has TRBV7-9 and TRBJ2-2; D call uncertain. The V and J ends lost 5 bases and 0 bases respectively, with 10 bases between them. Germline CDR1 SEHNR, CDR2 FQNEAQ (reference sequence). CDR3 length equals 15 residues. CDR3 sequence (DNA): TGTGCCAGCAGCCTCTCGAGCGCGAACACCGGGGAGCTGTTTTTT. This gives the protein CASSLSSANTGELFF.

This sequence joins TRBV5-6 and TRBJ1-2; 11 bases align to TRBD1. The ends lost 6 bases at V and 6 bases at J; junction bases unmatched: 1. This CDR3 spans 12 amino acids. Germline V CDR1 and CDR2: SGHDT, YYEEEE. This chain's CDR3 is CASKDRGHGYTF. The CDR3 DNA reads TGTGCCAGCAAGGACAGGGGGCATGGCTACACCTTC.

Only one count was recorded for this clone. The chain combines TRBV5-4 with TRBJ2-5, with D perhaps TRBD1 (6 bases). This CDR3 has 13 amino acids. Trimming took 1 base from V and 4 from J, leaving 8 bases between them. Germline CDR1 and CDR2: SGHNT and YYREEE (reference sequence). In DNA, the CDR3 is TGTGCCAGCAGCTTGACAGGGTCAGAGACCCAGTACTTC. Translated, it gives CASSLTGSETQYF.

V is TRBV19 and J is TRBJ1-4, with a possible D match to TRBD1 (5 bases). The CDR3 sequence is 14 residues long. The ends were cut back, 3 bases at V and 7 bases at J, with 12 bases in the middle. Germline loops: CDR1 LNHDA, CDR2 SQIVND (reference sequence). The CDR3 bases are TGTGCCAGTAGTATGTGGGGCGCGGGTGAAAAACTGTTTTTT. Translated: CASSMWGAGEKLFF.

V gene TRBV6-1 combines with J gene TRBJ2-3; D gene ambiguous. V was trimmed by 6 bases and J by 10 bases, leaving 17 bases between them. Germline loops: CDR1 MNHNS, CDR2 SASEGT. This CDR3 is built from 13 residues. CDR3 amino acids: CASSEKMAGSQYF. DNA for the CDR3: TGTGCCAGCAGCGAAAAGATGGCAGGTTCGCAGTATTTT.